The rows below give T cell receptor beta chains drawn from one sample of a study of Graves' ophthalmopathy and Graves' hyperthyroidism. TCRdb used MiXCR to reprocess the multiplex PCR reads, holding one entry per CDR3 protein. There are 650,000 to 800,000 distinct CDR3 sequences in the sample; under 50% occur only once, and 2.5% to 3.5% lies in the top ten. The sequenced sample consisted of peripheral blood. These receptors were obtained from an adult man with Graves' ophthalmopathy. The CDR3 runs from the conserved cysteine through the conserved F or W. The D gene is left open where the match is weak. The size field is filled for only some rows; it gives once, few, many or a size class.

clone_size: NA
v_call: TRBV2
d_call: NA
j_call: TRBJ1-2
cdr3_nt: TGTGCCAGCAGTGACCGACAGGACAACAACTATGGCTACACCTTC
cdr3_aa: CASSDRQDNNYGYTF

clone_size: many
v_call: TRBV25-1
d_call: TRBD1
j_call: TRBJ1-2
cdr3_nt: TGTGCCAGCAGTGTCGGACAGGACTATGGCTACACCTTC
cdr3_aa: CASSVGQDYGYTF

clone_size: few
v_call: TRBV7-9
d_call: TRBD1
j_call: TRBJ1-1
cdr3_nt: TGTGCCAGCAGCCATACCTGGACAGGGCTGAACACTGAAGCTTTCTTT
cdr3_aa: CASSHTWTGLNTEAFF

clone_size: NA
v_call: TRBV27
d_call: NA
j_call: TRBJ2-7
cdr3_nt: TGTGCCAGCAGCCGCGGCGGCAGGGAGTACTTC
cdr3_aa: CASSRGGREYF

clone_size: many
v_call: TRBV12-3/TRBV12-4
d_call: NA
j_call: TRBJ1-4
cdr3_nt: TGTGCCAGCAGTCAAGGGGAAGACGAAAAACTGTTTTTT
cdr3_aa: CASSQGEDEKLFF

clone_size: many
v_call: TRBV5-6
d_call: NA
j_call: TRBJ1-3
cdr3_nt: TGTGCCAGCAGGCTGAGGGACACGGGAAACACCATATATTTT
cdr3_aa: CASRLRDTGNTIYF

clone_size: many
v_call: TRBV5-5
d_call: TRBD1
j_call: TRBJ2-7
cdr3_nt: TGTGCCAGCAGCTTGGGGGAGGGGACAGGGGCCTACGAGCAGTACTTC
cdr3_aa: CASSLGEGTGAYEQYF

clone_size: NA
v_call: TRBV7-9
d_call: NA
j_call: TRBJ2-5
cdr3_nt: TGTGCCAGCAGCAACCCGCGGGGAGGCGAGACCCAGTACTTC
cdr3_aa: CASSNPRGGETQYF

clone_size: NA
v_call: TRBV30
d_call: TRBD1
j_call: TRBJ1-1
cdr3_nt: TGTGCCTGGCAACGACAGGGCTGGAACACTGAAGCTTTCTTT
cdr3_aa: CAWQRQGWNTEAFF

clone_size: many
v_call: TRBV10-2
d_call: NA
j_call: TRBJ1-4
cdr3_nt: TGCGCCAGCAGTGAGCAGGACAGAGCTCTTAATGAAAAACTGTTTTTT
cdr3_aa: CASSEQDRALNEKLFF

clone_size: few
v_call: TRBV6-1
d_call: NA
j_call: TRBJ1-1
cdr3_nt: TGTGCCAGCAGCGAAAGGTGGGGTGAAACTGAAGCTTTCTTT
cdr3_aa: CASSERWGETEAFF

clone_size: few
v_call: TRBV11-3
d_call: TRBD2
j_call: TRBJ2-5
cdr3_nt: TGTGCCAGCAGCTCCCCTGGTAGCGGGAACCTCCAAGAGACCCAGTACTTC
cdr3_aa: CASSSPGSGNLQETQYF

clone_size: NA
v_call: TRBV19
d_call: NA
j_call: TRBJ1-3
cdr3_nt: TGTGCCAGCAGGGACGGTTCCCCTGGAAGCACCATATATTTT
cdr3_aa: CASRDGSPGSTIYF

clone_size: NA
v_call: TRBV7-9
d_call: NA
j_call: TRBJ1-5
cdr3_nt: TGTGCCAGCAGCTCTCTCCCGGGCAATCAGCCCCAGCATTTT
cdr3_aa: CASSSLPGNQPQHF

clone_size: NA
v_call: TRBV7-7
d_call: TRBD2
j_call: TRBJ2-7
cdr3_nt: TGTGCCAGCTGGGGCTCTAGCGGGGGGGCCTACGAGCAGTACTTC
cdr3_aa: CASWGSSGGAYEQYF

clone_size: few
v_call: TRBV2
d_call: NA
j_call: TRBJ1-5
cdr3_nt: TGTGCCAGCAGTATCTCAGGGAATTTACCGCCCCAGCATTTT
cdr3_aa: CASSISGNLPPQHF

clone_size: many
v_call: TRBV29-1
d_call: TRBD1
j_call: TRBJ1-1
cdr3_nt: TGCAGCGTTGAATTACAGGGGGCGACTGAAGCTTTCTTT
cdr3_aa: CSVELQGATEAFF

clone_size: NA
v_call: TRBV7-7
d_call: TRBD1
j_call: TRBJ2-5
cdr3_nt: TGTGCCAGCTTTGCAGGGGGAGAGACCCAGTACTTC
cdr3_aa: CASFAGGETQYF

clone_size: few
v_call: TRBV10-3
d_call: NA
j_call: TRBJ2-3
cdr3_nt: TGTGCCATCATGGCTAACCCGCCAGATACGCAGTATTTT
cdr3_aa: CAIMANPPDTQYF

clone_size: many
v_call: TRBV29-1
d_call: NA
j_call: TRBJ2-5
cdr3_nt: TGCAGCGTTGGGTCCTCGGAAAGCGGAGAGACCCAGTACTTC
cdr3_aa: CSVGSSESGETQYF

clone_size: NA
v_call: TRBV5-4
d_call: NA
j_call: TRBJ1-1
cdr3_nt: TGTGCCAGCAGCTTTGAAACAGGGAGTCTTGGCACTGAAGCTTTCTTT
cdr3_aa: CASSFETGSLGTEAFF

clone_size: NA
v_call: TRBV10-3
d_call: NA
j_call: TRBJ1-1
cdr3_nt: TGTGTCATCAGTGTGGAAGGGGCCACTGAAGCTTTCTTT
cdr3_aa: CVISVEGATEAFF

clone_size: many
v_call: TRBV5-1
d_call: NA
j_call: TRBJ1-2
cdr3_nt: TGCGCCAGCAGCTTGCACAATTCTAACTATGGCTACACCTTC
cdr3_aa: CASSLHNSNYGYTF

clone_size: NA
v_call: TRBV5-4
d_call: NA
j_call: TRBJ1-5
cdr3_nt: TGTGCCGGCAGCCAAGCATCGGACTCCGGCCAACCCCAGCATTTT
cdr3_aa: CAGSQASDSGQPQHF

clone_size: many
v_call: TRBV7-8
d_call: NA
j_call: TRBJ2-7
cdr3_nt: TGTGCCAGCAGCCCCCGACAGGTCTCCTACGAGCAGTACTTC
cdr3_aa: CASSPRQVSYEQYF

clone_size: NA
v_call: TRBV10-3
d_call: NA
j_call: TRBJ1-2
cdr3_nt: TGTGCCATCAGAAGGGACACCAGGGACTATGGCTACACCTTC
cdr3_aa: CAIRRDTRDYGYTF

clone_size: many
v_call: TRBV20-1
d_call: NA
j_call: TRBJ1-5
cdr3_nt: TGCAGTGCTAGAGAGAGGGCCTTTGGGCGTCAGCCCCAGCATTTT
cdr3_aa: CSARERAFGRQPQHF

clone_size: NA
v_call: TRBV4-1
d_call: TRBD2
j_call: TRBJ2-2
cdr3_nt: TGCGCCAGCAGCCCCGGCGGGGGGCGCGGCACCGGGGAGCTGTTTTTT
cdr3_aa: CASSPGGGRGTGELFF

clone_size: many
v_call: TRBV10-3
d_call: TRBD1
j_call: TRBJ1-3
cdr3_nt: TGTGCCATCAGTGGTGACAGGGCTGGAAACACCATATATTTT
cdr3_aa: CAISGDRAGNTIYF

clone_size: few
v_call: TRBV14
d_call: NA
j_call: TRBJ2-7
cdr3_nt: TGTGCCAGCAGCCCCAAGACAGGGACTCGCGAGCAGTACTTC
cdr3_aa: CASSPKTGTREQYF

clone_size: many
v_call: TRBV15
d_call: NA
j_call: TRBJ1-5
cdr3_nt: TGTGCCACCAGCAGGGCCACAGACGGAGGCCATCAGCCCCAGCATTTT
cdr3_aa: CATSRATDGGHQPQHF

clone_size: NA
v_call: TRBV2
d_call: TRBD2
j_call: TRBJ2-3
cdr3_nt: TGTGCCAGCAGCCTCGGTCCCGGGACTAGTCCGGATACGCAGTATTTT
cdr3_aa: CASSLGPGTSPDTQYF

clone_size: few
v_call: TRBV5-4
d_call: NA
j_call: TRBJ1-1
cdr3_nt: TGTGCCAGCAGCGACGAAACAGGGCATTCGGAAGCTTTCTTT
cdr3_aa: CASSDETGHSEAFF

clone_size: NA
v_call: TRBV4-1
d_call: NA
j_call: TRBJ2-7
cdr3_nt: TGCGCCAGCAGCCAAGTTAGGGTCTCCTACGAGCAGTACTTC
cdr3_aa: CASSQVRVSYEQYF

clone_size: few
v_call: TRBV30
d_call: NA
j_call: TRBJ1-1
cdr3_nt: TGTGCCTGGAGGATTCAGGGGTTTGAAGCTTTCTTT
cdr3_aa: CAWRIQGFEAFF

clone_size: many
v_call: TRBV4-1
d_call: NA
j_call: TRBJ1-5
cdr3_nt: TGCGCCAGCAGCTCACTCAGGGGAGGCAATCAGCCCCAGCATTTT
cdr3_aa: CASSSLRGGNQPQHF

clone_size: many
v_call: TRBV29-1
d_call: TRBD1
j_call: TRBJ1-6
cdr3_nt: TGCAGCGTTCCCACGACAGGGGGCCGGGTCCCACCCTCCGATTCACCCCTCCACTTT
cdr3_aa: CSVPTTGGRVPPSDSPLHF

clone_size: NA
v_call: TRBV24-1
d_call: NA
j_call: TRBJ1-1
cdr3_nt: TGTGCCACCGAAAAAGGGGGGGCGAACACTGAAGCTTTCTTT
cdr3_aa: CATEKGGANTEAFF

clone_size: many
v_call: TRBV11-2
d_call: NA
j_call: TRBJ2-2
cdr3_nt: TGTGCCAGCAGCTTAGTTCCCAGCGACACCGGGGAGCTGTTTTTT
cdr3_aa: CASSLVPSDTGELFF

clone_size: once
v_call: TRBV19
d_call: NA
j_call: TRBJ1-1
cdr3_nt: TGTGCCAGTAGCAGGACTAGCGGGGACACTGAAGCCTTCTTT
cdr3_aa: CASSRTSGDTEAFF

clone_size: many
v_call: TRBV7-2
d_call: TRBD1
j_call: TRBJ1-1
cdr3_nt: TGTGCCAGCAGCCCGACAGGCTTCAGGGGGACTGAAGCTTTCTTT
cdr3_aa: CASSPTGFRGTEAFF

clone_size: many
v_call: TRBV20-1
d_call: NA
j_call: TRBJ1-1
cdr3_nt: TGCAGTGCAACAAGGGGGGGTAACACTGAAGCTTTCTTT
cdr3_aa: CSATRGGNTEAFF